These 5 T cell receptor beta chains were sequenced from one sample in a study of blood T cell repertoires in COVID-19. Using immunoSEQ multiplex PCR, the repertoire was profiled, and TCRdb retains in-frame clones only, with some absent. The table lists roughly 63,000 clones, 79% of them singletons. Sequences were obtained from peripheral blood. The receptor set was obtained from a human donor in a cohort sampled during active COVID-19.

The rearrangement joins TRBV5-6 to TRBJ2-1; possibly TRBD2 for D (6 bases). The germline V gene has CDR1 SGHDT and CDR2 YYEEEE. The CDR3 has 16 amino acids. Trimming shortened V by 5 bases and J by 1 base, and 16 bases separated the two germline ends. CDR3: CASSYGLDYSYNEQFF. CDR3 DNA: TGTGCCAGCAGTTACGGGCTGGACTATTCCTACAATGAGCAGTTCTTC.

V gene TRBV10-3 combines with J gene TRBJ2-5, with D possibly being TRBD2 (6 bases). Germline-derived CDR1 and CDR2 are ENHRY and SYGVKD. V lost 0 bases to trimming and J lost 4 bases, with 9 bases between them. The CDR3 spans 14 residues. The CDR3 DNA is TGTGCCATCAGTGAGTCTGGAGGGTTAGAGACCCAGTACTTC. Amino acid sequence: CAISESGGLETQYF.

The gene calls are TRBV30 and TRBJ2-1; 7 nucleotides match TRBD2. Trimming took 0 bases from V and 7 from J; bases not matched to a gene: 3. This CDR3 spans 13 amino acids. Germline CDR1 is GTSNPN and CDR2 is SVGIG (reference sequence). The CDR3 region is CAWSVLALNEQFF. In DNA form, the CDR3 reads TGTGCCTGGAGTGTACTAGCGCTTAATGAGCAGTTCTTC. The full variable domain, rest sourced from reference TRBV30 and TRBJ2-1, is SQTIHQWPATLVQPVGSPLSLECTVEGTSNPNLYWYRQAAGRGLQLLFYSVGIGQISSEVPQNLSASRPQDRQFILSSKKLLLSDSGFYLCAWSVLALNEQFFGPGTRLTVL.

V is TRBV28 and J is TRBJ2-3; 8 nucleotides agree with TRBD2. CDR3 length: 16 amino acids. The germline CDR1 and CDR2 sequences are MDHEN and SYDVKM. Trimming cost V 5 bases and J 4 bases; bases outside gene matches: 11. CDR3 amino acids: CASSALGLGLADTQYF. The CDR3 bases are TGTGCCAGCAGTGCTTTGGGACTAGGGCTAGCAGATACGCAGTATTTT.

This clone turned up a few times. V and J are TRBV29-1 and TRBJ2-1; D is unresolved. Germline V lookup: CDR1 SQVTM, CDR2 ANQGSEA. The germline V and J ends were trimmed by 4 bases and 0 bases, with 7 bases remaining between them. The CDR3 covers 13 residues. Written as DNA, the CDR3 is TGCAGCGTTGCCCTGAGCTCCTACAATGAGCAGTTCTTC. Translating gives CSVALSSYNEQFF.